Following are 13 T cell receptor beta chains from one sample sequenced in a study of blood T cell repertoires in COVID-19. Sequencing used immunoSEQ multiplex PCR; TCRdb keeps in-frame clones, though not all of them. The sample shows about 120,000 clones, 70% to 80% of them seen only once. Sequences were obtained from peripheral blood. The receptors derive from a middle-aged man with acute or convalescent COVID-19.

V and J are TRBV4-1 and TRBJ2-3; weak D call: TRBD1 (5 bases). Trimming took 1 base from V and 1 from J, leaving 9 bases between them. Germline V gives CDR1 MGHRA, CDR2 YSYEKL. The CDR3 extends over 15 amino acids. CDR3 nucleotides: TGCGCCAGCAGCCAAGTAATACAGGGCACAGATACGCAGTATTTT. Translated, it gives CASSQVIQGTDTQYF.

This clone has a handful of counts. The CDR3 nucleotides are TGTGCCAGCAGTGAAGGATTTGCGGGAGAAGCTTTCTTT. It encodes CASSEGFAGEAFF. This chain connects TRBV6-1 to TRBJ1-1; D not resolved. This CDR3 is built from 13 residues. The V gene lost 1 base and the J gene lost 8 bases, with 11 bases spanning the gap. Germline loops: CDR1 MNHNS, CDR2 SASEGT.

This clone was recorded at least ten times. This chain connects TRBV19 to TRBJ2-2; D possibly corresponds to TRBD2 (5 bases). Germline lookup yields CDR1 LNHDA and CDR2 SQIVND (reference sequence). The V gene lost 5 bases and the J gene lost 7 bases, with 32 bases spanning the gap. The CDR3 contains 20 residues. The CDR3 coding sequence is TGTGCCAGTAGTCCCGACGGATTACAGCGTGTCTTTGGAGGTATCGGGGAGCTGTTTTTT. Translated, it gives CASSPDGLQRVFGGIGELFF.

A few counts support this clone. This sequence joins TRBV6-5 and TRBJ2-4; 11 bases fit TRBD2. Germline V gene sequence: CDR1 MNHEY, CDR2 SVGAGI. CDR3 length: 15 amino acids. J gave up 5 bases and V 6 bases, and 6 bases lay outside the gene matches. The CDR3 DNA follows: TGTGCCAGCAGAAAGGGGACTAGCGGCGAAAACATTCAGTACTTC. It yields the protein CASRKGTSGENIQYF.

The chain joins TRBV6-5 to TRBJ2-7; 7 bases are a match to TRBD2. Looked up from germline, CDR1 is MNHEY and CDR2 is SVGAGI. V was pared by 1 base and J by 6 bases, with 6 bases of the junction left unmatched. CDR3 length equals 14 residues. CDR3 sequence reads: CASSYFGGRIEQYF. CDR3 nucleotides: TGTGCCAGCAGTTACTTTGGCGGGAGAATCGAGCAGTACTTC.

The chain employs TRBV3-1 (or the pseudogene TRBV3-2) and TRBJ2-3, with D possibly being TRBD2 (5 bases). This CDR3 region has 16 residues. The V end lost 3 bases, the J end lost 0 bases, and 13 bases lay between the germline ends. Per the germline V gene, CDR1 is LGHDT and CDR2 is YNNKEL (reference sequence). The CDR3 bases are TGTGCCAGCAGCCAGTCGGGGAGATCTAGCACAGATACGCAGTATTTT. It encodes CASSQSGRSSTDTQYF.

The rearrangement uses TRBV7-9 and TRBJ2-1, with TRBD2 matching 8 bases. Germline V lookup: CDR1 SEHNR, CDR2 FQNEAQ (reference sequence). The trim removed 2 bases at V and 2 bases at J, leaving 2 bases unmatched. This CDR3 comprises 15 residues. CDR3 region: CASSLSGGAYNEQFF. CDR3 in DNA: TGTGCCAGCAGCTTATCCGGGGGGGCCTACAATGAGCAGTTCTTC.

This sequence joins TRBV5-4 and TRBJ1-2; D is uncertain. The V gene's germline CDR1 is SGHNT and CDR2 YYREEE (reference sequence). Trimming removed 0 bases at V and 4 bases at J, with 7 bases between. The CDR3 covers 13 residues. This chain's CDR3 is CASSLGAAYGYTF. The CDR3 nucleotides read TGTGCCAGCAGCTTGGGGGCAGCCTATGGCTACACCTTC. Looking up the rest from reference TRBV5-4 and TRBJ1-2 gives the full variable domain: ETGVTQSPTHLIKTRGQQVTLRCSSQSGHNTVSWYQQALGQGPQFIFQYYREEENGRGNFPPRFSGLQFPNYSSELNVNALELDDSALYLCASSLGAAYGYTFGSGTRLTVV.

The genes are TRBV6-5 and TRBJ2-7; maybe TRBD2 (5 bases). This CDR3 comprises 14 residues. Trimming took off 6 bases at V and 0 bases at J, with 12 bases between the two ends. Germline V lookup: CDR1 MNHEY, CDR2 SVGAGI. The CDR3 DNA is TGTGCCAGCAGGCCCGACTACAACTCCTACGAGCAGTACTTC. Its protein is CASRPDYNSYEQYF.

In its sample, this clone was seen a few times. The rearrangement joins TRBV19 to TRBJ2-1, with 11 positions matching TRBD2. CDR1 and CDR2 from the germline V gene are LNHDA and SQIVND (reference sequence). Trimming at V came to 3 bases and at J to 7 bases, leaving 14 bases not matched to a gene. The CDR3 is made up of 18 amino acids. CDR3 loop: CASSIPGLAAQALNEQFF. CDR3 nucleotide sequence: TGTGCCAGTAGTATTCCGGGACTAGCGGCCCAGGCTCTAAATGAGCAGTTCTTC.

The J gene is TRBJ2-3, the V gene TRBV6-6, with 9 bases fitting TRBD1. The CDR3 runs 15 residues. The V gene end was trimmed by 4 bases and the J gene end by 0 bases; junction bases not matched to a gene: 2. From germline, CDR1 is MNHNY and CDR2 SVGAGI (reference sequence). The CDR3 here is CASSWDRASTDTQYF. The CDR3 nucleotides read TGTGCCAGCAGTTGGGACAGGGCTAGCACAGATACGCAGTATTTT.

The CDR3 DNA follows: TGTGCCAGCAGCTTAGCGCAGGGCACTGAAGCTTTCTTT. Its protein is CASSLAQGTEAFF. The rearrangement joins TRBV7-9 to TRBJ1-1; D perhaps matches TRBD1 (5 bases). Germline lookup yields CDR1 SEHNR and CDR2 FQNEAQ (reference sequence). Trimming took 0 bases from V and 4 from J, leaving 6 bases between them. The CDR3 totals 13 residues.

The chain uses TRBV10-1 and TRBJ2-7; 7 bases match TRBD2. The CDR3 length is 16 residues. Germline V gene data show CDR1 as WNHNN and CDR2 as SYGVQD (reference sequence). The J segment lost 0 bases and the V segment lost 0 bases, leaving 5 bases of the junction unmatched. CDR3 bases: TGCGCCAGCAGTGAGTCTTGGGCTAGCGGCTCCTACGAGCAGTACTTC. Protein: CASSESWASGSYEQYF.